This passage covers 9 T cell receptor beta chains from one sample sequenced in a study of blood T cell repertoires in COVID-19. Only in-frame clones appear in the TCRdb table, and some are missing; sequencing was by immunoSEQ multiplex PCR. The data hold about 300,000 clones, with roughly 85% observed a single time. Sequencing used PBMCs or T cells enriched from blood (not recorded which). The receptors stem from a woman in her 50s who had recovered from COVID-19.

V gene TRBV3-1 (or the pseudogene TRBV3-2) combines with J gene TRBJ1-2; 8 positions match TRBD1. With 4 bases clipped from V and 1 base from J, the junction kept 5 bases outside the gene matches. The germline V gene encodes CDR1 LGHDT and CDR2 YNNKEL (reference sequence). The length of the CDR3 is 15 residues. CDR3 in amino acids: CASSPRTGINYGYTF. As DNA, the CDR3 is TGTGCCAGCAGCCCCCGGACAGGGATTAACTATGGCTACACCTTC.

The V gene is TRBV9, the J gene TRBJ1-2; TRBD1 is a possible D gene (6 bases). Trimming stripped 5 bases from V and 7 bases from J, with 12 bases between. The CDR3 consists of 12 residues. Germline V gene data show CDR1 as SGDLS and CDR2 as YYNGEE. CDR3 sequence (DNA): TGTGCCAGCAGTCGACAGGAGGTTGGCTACACCTTC. It encodes CASSRQEVGYTF.

The chain couples TRBV13 to TRBJ1-1, with a possible D match to TRBD1 (6 bases). The CDR3 contains 13 residues. Trimming took off 5 bases at V and 2 bases at J, with 9 bases between the two ends. Germline-derived CDR1 and CDR2 are PRHDT and FYEKMQ (reference sequence). In DNA form, the CDR3 reads TGTGCCAGCAGCGGGGGACATAACACTGAAGCTTTCTTT. Protein: CASSGGHNTEAFF.

This clone appeared a single time. This sequence joins TRBV29-1 and TRBJ2-5, with D hard to call. The germline V gene has CDR1 SQVTM and CDR2 ANQGSEA. CDR3 size: 11 residues. With 8 bases removed from V and 5 bases from J, the gap between germline ends came to 12 bases. This chain's CDR3 is CSPLAEETQYF. The CDR3 DNA sequence: TGCAGCCCCCTCGCCGAGGAGACCCAGTACTTC.

This rearrangement joins TRBV7-3 to TRBJ2-7, with TRBD2 identical over 9 bases. This CDR3 region has 14 residues. Losses at the gene ends were 5 bases for V and 4 bases for J; bases not matched to a gene: 6. Germline CDR1 is SGHTA and CDR2 is FQGTGA. CDR3 region: CASSQGLAGYEQYF. CDR3 DNA: TGTGCCAGCAGCCAAGGGCTAGCGGGGTACGAGCAGTACTTC.

The rearrangement uses TRBV5-1 and TRBJ2-5; 8 bases are shared with TRBD1. The CDR3 loop spans 16 amino acids. The J segment lost 0 bases and the V segment lost 0 bases, leaving 4 bases of the junction unmatched. Germline CDR1 reads SGHRS; CDR2 reads YFSETQ. CDR3 nucleotides: TGCGCCAGCAGCTTGGGCAGGGGGCTGTACCAAGAGACCCAGTACTTC. Its translation: CASSLGRGLYQETQYF. The whole variable domain, remainder taken from reference TRBV5-1 and TRBJ2-5, is KAGVTQTPRYLIKTRGQQVTLSCSPISGHRSVSWYQQTPGQGLQFLFEYFSETQRNKGNFPGRFSGRQFSNSRSEMNVSTLELGDSALYLCASSLGRGLYQETQYFGPGTRLLVL.

This clone was picked up a small number of times. This rearrangement joins TRBV4-1 to TRBJ1-2; 7 bases align to TRBD1. Germline V gene sequence: CDR1 MGHRA, CDR2 YSYEKL. CDR3 length: 15 amino acids. The V gene end was trimmed by 4 bases and the J gene end by 4 bases; junction bases not matched to a gene: 9. The CDR3 DNA reads as TGCGCCAGCAGCCGACCTCAGGGGGAGATCTATGGCTACACCTTC. Residues: CASSRPQGEIYGYTF.

This clone was observed a handful of times. V is TRBV25-1 and J is TRBJ1-2, with 10 bases identical to TRBD1. The CDR3 is 14 amino acids. After removal of 11 bases from V and 5 bases from J, the junction contained 11 bases not matched to a gene. The germline V gene encodes CDR1 MGHDK and CDR2 SYGVNS. The CDR3 region has the DNA TGTGCCCGTCCAACTCAGGACAGGGGGTATGGCTACACCTTC. As protein: CARPTQDRGYGYTF.

V and J are TRBV12-3 or TRBV12-4 and TRBJ2-5; D is possibly TRBD1 (6 bases). V lost 0 bases, J lost 5 bases, and 7 bases lay in between. The CDR3 totals 13 residues. CDR3 nucleotides: TGTGCCAGCAGTTTAGCCAGGGGTGAGACCCAGTACTTC. Encoded protein: CASSLARGETQYF.